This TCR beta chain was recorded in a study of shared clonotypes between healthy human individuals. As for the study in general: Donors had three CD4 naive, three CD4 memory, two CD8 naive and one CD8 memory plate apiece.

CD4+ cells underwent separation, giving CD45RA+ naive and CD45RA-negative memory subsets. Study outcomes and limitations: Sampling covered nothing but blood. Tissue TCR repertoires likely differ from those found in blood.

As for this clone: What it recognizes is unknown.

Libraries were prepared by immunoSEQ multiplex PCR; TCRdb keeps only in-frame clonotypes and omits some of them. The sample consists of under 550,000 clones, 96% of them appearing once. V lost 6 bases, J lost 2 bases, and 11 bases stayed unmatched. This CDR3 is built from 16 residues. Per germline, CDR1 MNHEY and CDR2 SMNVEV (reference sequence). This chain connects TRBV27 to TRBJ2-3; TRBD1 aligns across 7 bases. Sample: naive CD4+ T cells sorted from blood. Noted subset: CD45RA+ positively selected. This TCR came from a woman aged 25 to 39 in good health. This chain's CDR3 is CASSVTGTAATDTQYF. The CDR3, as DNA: TGTGCCAGCAGCGTTACGGGGACAGCCGCCACAGATACGCAGTATTTT.